The T cell receptor (beta chain) described here comes from a study of T-cell memory formation after mild COVID-19. Study observations and caveats: The CD4+ clones that contracted clustered mainly within CM and EM, and the CD8+ clones concentrated in EMRA.

This CDR3 is 16 amino acids long. Germline V lookup: CDR1 SGHKS, CDR2 YYEKEE (reference sequence). The ends lost 5 bases at V and 2 bases at J; junction bases unmatched: 12. This clonotype has a handful of counts. Its specificity is unknown. 5'RACE primed from the constant segment yielded TCR alpha and TCR beta cDNA libraries bearing sample barcodes and UMIs. TCRdb re-derived calls from the 5' RACE reads in MiXCR, one entry per CDR3 protein. This sample has some 490,000 distinct CDR3 sequences, with 15% to 20% found just once. This receptor was taken from an adult woman who had mild COVID-19 (a few samples of this study predate the infection). Cell type and time point are not known. The chain joins TRBV5-5 to TRBJ2-5, with 7 bases that match TRBD1. The sample taken for sequencing was PBMCs or a T cell subset sorted from them (not recorded which). CDR3 in amino acids: CASRLGPATGQETQYF. For the CDR3, the DNA is TGTGCCAGCAGACTTGGGCCGGCGACAGGGCAAGAGACCCAGTACTTC. Full variable domain (outside the CDR3, taken from reference TRBV5-5 and TRBJ2-5): DAGVTQSPTHLIKTRGQQVTLRCSPISGHKSVSWYQQVLGQGPQFIFQYYEKEERGRGNFPDRFSARQFPNYSSELNVNALLLGDSALYLCASRLGPATGQETQYFGPGTRLLVL.